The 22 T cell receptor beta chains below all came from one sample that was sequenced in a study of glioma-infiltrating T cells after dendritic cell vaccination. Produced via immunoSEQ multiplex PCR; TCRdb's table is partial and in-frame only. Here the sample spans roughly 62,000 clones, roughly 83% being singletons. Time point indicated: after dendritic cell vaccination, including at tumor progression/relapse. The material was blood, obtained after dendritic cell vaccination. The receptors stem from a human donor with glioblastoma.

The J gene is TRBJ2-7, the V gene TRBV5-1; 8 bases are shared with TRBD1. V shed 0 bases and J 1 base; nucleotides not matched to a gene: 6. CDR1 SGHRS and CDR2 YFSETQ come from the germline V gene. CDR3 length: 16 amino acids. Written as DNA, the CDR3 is TGCGCCAGCAGCTTGGGGACCGGGACAGGTTCCTACGAGCAGTACTTC. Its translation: CASSLGTGTGSYEQYF.

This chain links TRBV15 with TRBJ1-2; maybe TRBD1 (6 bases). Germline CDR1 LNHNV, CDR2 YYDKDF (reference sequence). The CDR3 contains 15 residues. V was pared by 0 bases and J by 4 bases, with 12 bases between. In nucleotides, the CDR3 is TGTGCCACCAGCAGAGAATCACAGGGTGGCTATGGCTACACCTTC. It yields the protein CATSRESQGGYGYTF.

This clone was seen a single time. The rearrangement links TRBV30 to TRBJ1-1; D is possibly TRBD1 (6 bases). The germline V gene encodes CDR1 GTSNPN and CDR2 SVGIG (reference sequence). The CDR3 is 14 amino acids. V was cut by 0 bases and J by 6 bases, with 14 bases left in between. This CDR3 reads CAWSVWTAKSEAFF. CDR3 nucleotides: TGTGCCTGGAGTGTGTGGACAGCTAAATCTGAAGCTTTCTTT. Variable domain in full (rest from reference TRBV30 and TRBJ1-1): SQTIHQWPATLVQPVGSPLSLECTVEGTSNPNLYWYRQAAGRGLQLLFYSVGIGQISSEVPQNLSASRPQDRQFILSSKKLLLSDSGFYLCAWSVWTAKSEAFFGQGTRLTVV.

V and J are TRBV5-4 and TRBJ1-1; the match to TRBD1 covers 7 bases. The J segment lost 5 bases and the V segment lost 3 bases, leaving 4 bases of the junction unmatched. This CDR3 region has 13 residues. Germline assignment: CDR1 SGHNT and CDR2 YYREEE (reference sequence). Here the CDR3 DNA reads TGTGCCAGCAGCTACGACAGGGATACTGAAGCTTTCTTT. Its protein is CASSYDRDTEAFF.

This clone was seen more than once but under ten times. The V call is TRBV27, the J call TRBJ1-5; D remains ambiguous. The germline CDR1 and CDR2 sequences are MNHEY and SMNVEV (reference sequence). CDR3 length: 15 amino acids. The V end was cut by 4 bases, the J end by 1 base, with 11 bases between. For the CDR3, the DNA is TGTGCCAGCAGTTCCAAAGGAGGGAGCAATCAGCCCCAGCATTTT. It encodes CASSSKGGSNQPQHF.

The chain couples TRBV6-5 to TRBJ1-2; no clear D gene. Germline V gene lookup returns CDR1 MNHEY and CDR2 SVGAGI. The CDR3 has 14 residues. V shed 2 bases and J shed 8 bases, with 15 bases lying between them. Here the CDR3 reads CASSYRAATGGYTF. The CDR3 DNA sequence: TGTGCCAGCAGTTACCGGGCGGCCACGGGGGGCTACACCTTC.

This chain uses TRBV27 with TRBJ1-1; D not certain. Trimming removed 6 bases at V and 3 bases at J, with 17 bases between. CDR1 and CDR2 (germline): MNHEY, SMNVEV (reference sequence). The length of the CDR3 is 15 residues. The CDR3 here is CASRLHNGGDTEAFF. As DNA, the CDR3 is TGTGCCAGCAGGCTGCATAACGGCGGGGACACTGAAGCTTTCTTT.

The CDR3 DNA follows: TGCGCCAGCAGCCAAATTGCGACTAGCGGGGAGACCTACGAGCAGTACTTC. Protein sequence: CASSQIATSGETYEQYF. The rearrangement uses TRBV4-1 and TRBJ2-7, with TRBD2 matching 11 bases. Germline lookup yields CDR1 MGHRA and CDR2 YSYEKL. V shed 2 bases and J 2 bases; nucleotides not matched to a gene: 8. The CDR3 consists of 17 residues.

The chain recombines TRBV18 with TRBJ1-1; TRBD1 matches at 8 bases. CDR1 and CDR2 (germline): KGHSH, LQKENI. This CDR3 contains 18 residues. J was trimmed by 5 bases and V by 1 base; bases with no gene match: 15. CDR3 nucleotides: TGTGCCAGCTCACCACTTGGTAGACAGGGGATTCTTGAGACTGAAGCTTTCTTT. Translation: CASSPLGRQGILETEAFF. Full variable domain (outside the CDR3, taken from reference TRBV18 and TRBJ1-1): NAGVMQNPRHLVRRRGQEARLRCSPMKGHSHVYWYRQLPEEGLKFMVYLQKENIIDESGMPKERFSAEFPKEGPSILRIQQVVRGDSAAYFCASSPLGRQGILETEAFFGQGTRLTVV.

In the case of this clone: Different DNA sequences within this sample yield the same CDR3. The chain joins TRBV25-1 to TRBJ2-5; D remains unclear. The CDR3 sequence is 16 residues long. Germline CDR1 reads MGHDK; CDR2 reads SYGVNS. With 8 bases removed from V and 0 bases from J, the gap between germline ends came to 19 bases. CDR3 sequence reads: CASSPTRNRYQETQYF. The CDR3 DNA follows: TGTGCCAGCTCCCCGACGAGGAATCGGTACCAAGAGACCCAGTACTTC.

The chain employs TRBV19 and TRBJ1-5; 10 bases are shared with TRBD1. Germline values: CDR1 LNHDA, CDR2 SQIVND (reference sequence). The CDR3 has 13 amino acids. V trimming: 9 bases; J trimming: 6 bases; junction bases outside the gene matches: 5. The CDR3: CASRDRGGQPQHF. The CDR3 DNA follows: TGTGCCAGCCGGGACAGGGGAGGTCAGCCCCAGCATTTT.

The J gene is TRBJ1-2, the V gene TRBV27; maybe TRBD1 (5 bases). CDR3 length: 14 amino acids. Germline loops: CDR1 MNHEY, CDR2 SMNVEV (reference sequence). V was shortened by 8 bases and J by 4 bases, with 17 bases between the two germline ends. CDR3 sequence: CASSGGADSYGYTF. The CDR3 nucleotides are TGTGCCAGCTCGGGAGGGGCAGACAGCTATGGCTACACCTTC.

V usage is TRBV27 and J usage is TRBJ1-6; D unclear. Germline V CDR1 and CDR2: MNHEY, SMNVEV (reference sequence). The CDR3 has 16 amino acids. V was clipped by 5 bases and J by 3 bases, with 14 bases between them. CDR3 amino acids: CASSTGRLNYNSPLHF. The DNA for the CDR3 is TGTGCCAGCAGTACGGGTCGGCTGAACTATAATTCACCCCTCCACTTT.

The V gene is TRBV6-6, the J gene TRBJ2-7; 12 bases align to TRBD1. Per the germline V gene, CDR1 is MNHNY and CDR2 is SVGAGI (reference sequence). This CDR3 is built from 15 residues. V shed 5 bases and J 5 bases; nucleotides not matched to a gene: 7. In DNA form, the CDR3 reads TGTGCCAGCAGTCCCCCCGGGACAGGGGGCGACGAGCAGTACTTC. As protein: CASSPPGTGGDEQYF.

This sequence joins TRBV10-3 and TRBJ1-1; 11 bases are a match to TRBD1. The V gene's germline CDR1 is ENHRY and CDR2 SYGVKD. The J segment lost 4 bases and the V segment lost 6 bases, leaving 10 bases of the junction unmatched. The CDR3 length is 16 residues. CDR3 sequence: CAISDPGQGVGTEAFF. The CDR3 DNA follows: TGTGCCATCAGCGACCCGGGACAGGGGGTGGGCACTGAAGCTTTCTTT.

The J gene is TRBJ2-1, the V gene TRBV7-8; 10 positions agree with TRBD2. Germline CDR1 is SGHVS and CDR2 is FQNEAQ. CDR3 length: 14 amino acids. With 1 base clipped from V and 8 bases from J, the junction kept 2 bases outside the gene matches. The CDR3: CASSLGLAGDEQFF. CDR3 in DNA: TGTGCCAGCAGCTTAGGGCTAGCGGGGGATGAGCAGTTCTTC.

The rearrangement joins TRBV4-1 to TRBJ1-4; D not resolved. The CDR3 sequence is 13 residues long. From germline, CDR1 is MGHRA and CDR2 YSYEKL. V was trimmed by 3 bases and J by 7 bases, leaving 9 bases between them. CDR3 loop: CASSQGRAEKLFF. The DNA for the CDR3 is TGCGCCAGCAGCCAGGGGAGGGCTGAAAAACTGTTTTTT.

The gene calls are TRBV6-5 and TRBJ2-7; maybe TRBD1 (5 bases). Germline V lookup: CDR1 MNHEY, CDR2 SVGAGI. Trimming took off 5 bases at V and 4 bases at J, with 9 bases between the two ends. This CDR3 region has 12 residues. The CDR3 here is CASSPGFYEQYF. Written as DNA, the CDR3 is TGTGCCAGCAGTCCAGGGTTTTACGAGCAGTACTTC.

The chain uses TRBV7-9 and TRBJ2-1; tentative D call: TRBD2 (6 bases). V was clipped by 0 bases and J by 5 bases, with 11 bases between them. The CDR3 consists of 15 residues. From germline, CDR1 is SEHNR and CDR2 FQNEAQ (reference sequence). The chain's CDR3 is CASSLARTNHNEQFF. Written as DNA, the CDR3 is TGTGCCAGCAGCTTAGCGCGGACTAACCACAATGAGCAGTTCTTC.

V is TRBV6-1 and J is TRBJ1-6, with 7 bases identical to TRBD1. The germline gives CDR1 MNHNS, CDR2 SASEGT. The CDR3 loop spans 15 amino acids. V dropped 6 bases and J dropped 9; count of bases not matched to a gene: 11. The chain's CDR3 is CASSQNRDSGSPLHF. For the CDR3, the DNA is TGTGCCAGCAGCCAAAACCGGGACAGTGGTTCACCCCTCCACTTT.

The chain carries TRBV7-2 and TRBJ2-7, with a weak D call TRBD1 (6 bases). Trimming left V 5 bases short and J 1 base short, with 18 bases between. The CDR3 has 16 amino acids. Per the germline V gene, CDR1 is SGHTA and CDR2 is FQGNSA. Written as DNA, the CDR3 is TGTGCCAGCAGCCCAGTGTTAGGGGGAATTTCCTACGAGCAGTACTTC. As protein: CASSPVLGGISYEQYF.

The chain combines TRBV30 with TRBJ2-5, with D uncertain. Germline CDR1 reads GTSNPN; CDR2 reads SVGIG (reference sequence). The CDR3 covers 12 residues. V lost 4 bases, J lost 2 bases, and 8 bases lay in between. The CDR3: CAWNTVQETQYF. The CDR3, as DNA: TGTGCCTGGAATACGGTTCAAGAGACCCAGTACTTC.